This TCR beta chain was captured by sequencing in a study of T cell responses to AZD1222 COVID-19 vaccine. Findings and caveats of the study: Donors were mostly white British, more females; clonal diversity possibly underestimated. Sampling that yielded the repertoires occurred only after the peak T cell response. Regions 160-218 and 743-854 held dominance among vaccine-associated CD4 TCRs, which spanned spike.

The germline V gene encodes CDR1 WSHSY and CDR2 SAAADI. The length of the CDR3 is 14 residues. V lost 2 bases, J lost 0 bases, and 7 bases lay in between. Produced via immunoSEQ multiplex PCR; TCRdb's table is partial and in-frame only. The table shows about 56,000 clones, with 80% to 90% occurring only once. This clone was seen only a few times. The antigen is not known. The V gene is TRBV10-2, the J gene TRBJ1-1; D is ambiguous. The TCR comes from an adult in good health. Sequences were derived from peripheral blood, sampled on day 0 of AZD1222 vaccination. The CDR3 loop is CASSEGLLNTEAFF. CDR3 nucleotide sequence: TGCGCCAGCAGTGAGGGATTGTTGAACACTGAAGCTTTCTTT.